The TCR beta chain under discussion was sequenced for a study of cytomegalovirus exposure and HLA in healthy donors. Study context: From HLA-typed donors, an early data release held about 92 million unique TCRs.

Both 60 Vbeta primers and 13 Jbeta primers went into the PCR. Repertoires were generated with immunoSEQ multiplex PCR, while TCRdb's copy carries only in-frame clones and drops some. The table lists 85,000 to 100,000 clones, 85% to 90% of them singletons. Points from the study as a whole: A reported reduction in N-insertions relative to the 666-donor mean was seen in an Asian-associated ancestry cluster in a later analysis. Trimming of TCR beta V- and J-genes showed a link, identified in a later analysis, to a missense DCLRE1C variant.

Per the germline V gene, CDR1 is MDHEN and CDR2 is SYDVKM. The CDR3 extends over 15 amino acids. The V gene end was trimmed by 6 bases and the J gene end by 1 base; junction bases not matched to a gene: 4. Notes on this clone: The antigen remains unidentified.

The receptor was derived from a man younger than 35 in good health and CMV-seronegative. The chain combines TRBV28 with TRBJ2-3; 10 positions agree with TRBD2. The source material was PBMCs. CDR3 sequence: CASSYGTSGTDTQYF. In DNA, the CDR3 is TGTGCCAGCAGCTACGGGACTAGCGGCACAGATACGCAGTATTTT.